The present T cell receptor (beta chain) was sequenced within a study of blood T cell repertoires in COVID-19. The repertoire was sequenced with immunoSEQ multiplex PCR; TCRdb's copy has only in-frame clones and lacks some. Among fewer than 700,000 clones listed, roughly nine tenths were seen once. V gave up 6 bases and J gave up 1 base, with 12 bases separating them. Germline V gene data show CDR1 as SGHTA and CDR2 as FQGNSA. The CDR3 extends over 15 amino acids. Sequences were obtained from peripheral blood. The TCR comes from a woman aged 45-59 years with COVID-19, enrolled during active disease. The rearrangement uses TRBV7-2 and TRBJ2-2; perhaps TRBD1 as D (5 bases). This CDR3 is CASRLTVLNTGELFF. CDR3 nucleotides: TGTGCCAGCAGACTGACAGTACTGAACACCGGGGAGCTGTTTTTT.